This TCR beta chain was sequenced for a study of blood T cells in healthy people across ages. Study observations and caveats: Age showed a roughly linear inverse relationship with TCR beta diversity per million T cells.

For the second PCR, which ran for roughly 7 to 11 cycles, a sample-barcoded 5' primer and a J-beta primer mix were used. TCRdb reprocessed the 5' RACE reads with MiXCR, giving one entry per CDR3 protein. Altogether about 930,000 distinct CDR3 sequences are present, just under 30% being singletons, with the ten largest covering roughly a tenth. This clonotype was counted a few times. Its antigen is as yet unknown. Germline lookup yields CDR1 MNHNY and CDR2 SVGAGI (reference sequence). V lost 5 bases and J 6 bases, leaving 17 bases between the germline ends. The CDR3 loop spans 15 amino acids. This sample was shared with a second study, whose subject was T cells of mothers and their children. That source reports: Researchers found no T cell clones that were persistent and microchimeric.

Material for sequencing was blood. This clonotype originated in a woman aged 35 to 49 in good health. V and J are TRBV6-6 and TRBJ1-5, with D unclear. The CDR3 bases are TGTGCCAGCAGTCCAAAAAAGGCCTCGAGTCAGCCCCAGCATTTT. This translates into CASSPKKASSQPQHF.